This T cell receptor beta chain was sequenced in a study of T cell responses to AZD1222 COVID-19 vaccine. Notes on the study in general: Vaccine-related CD4 TCRs covered spike, predominating at 160-218 and 743-854. A rise in Spike-specific TCR breadth and depth followed two AZD1222 doses. Unmutated variant regions are reportedly targeted by nearly half of spike-specific TCRs. Donors were largely white British and mainly female; clonal diversity was possibly underestimated.

This clone appeared once. Its antigen is unknown. V was shortened by 1 base and J by 6 bases, with 7 bases between the two germline ends. The CDR3 is made up of 12 amino acids. Germline V CDR1 and CDR2: SQVTM, ANQGSEA. Sequencing was performed with immunoSEQ multiplex PCR; in TCRdb, only in-frame clones are kept and a portion is missing. The table has 180,000 or so clones, 88% seen once. The V and J genes are TRBV29-1 and TRBJ1-5, with D unresolved. Source: peripheral blood, taken 28 days after the second AZD1222 dose. The receptor was derived from an adult who received the AZD1222 COVID-19 vaccine. The CDR3 DNA reads TGCAGCGTTGAAGGGGAGCGTCAGCCCCAGCATTTT. Translating it yields CSVEGERQPQHF.